The 21 T cell receptor beta chains given below trace back to one sample, sequenced in a study of immune evolution from preneoplasia to lung adenocarcinoma. TCRdb's copy holds only in-frame clones and misses some; the assay was immunoSEQ multiplex PCR. The sample holds 14,000 or so clones, 80% seen once. Material: FFPE minimally invasive lung adenocarcinoma tissue. These receptors were obtained from a person aged 70 to 80 with lung adenocarcinoma.

This sequence joins TRBV5-5 and TRBJ2-5, with D perhaps matching TRBD2 (5 bases). Trimming shortened V by 4 bases and J by 1 base, and 17 bases separated the two germline ends. The CDR3 sequence is 16 residues long. Germline-derived CDR1 and CDR2 are SGHKS and YYEKEE (reference sequence). The CDR3 loop is CASSLGLAFLQETQYF. Written as DNA, the CDR3 is TGTGCCAGCAGCCTAGGACTGGCATTCCTCCAAGAGACCCAGTACTTC.

This clone was seen a single time. The V and J genes are TRBV10-3 and TRBJ1-4; TRBD1 agrees at 9 bases. The V gene end was trimmed by 3 bases and the J gene end by 7 bases; junction bases not matched to a gene: 9. CDR1 and CDR2 from the germline V gene are ENHRY and SYGVKD. This CDR3 region has 16 residues. CDR3: CAISDSWGQGGEKLFF. CDR3 nucleotides: TGTGCCATCAGTGACAGTTGGGGACAGGGTGGTGAAAAACTGTTTTTT.

The chain couples TRBV5-6 to TRBJ2-5, with D maybe TRBD2 (6 bases). V lost 1 base and J lost 5, with 9 bases in between. CDR1 SGHDT and CDR2 YYEEEE come from the germline V gene. CDR3 length equals 13 residues. The CDR3 spells CASSLFREETQYF. The CDR3 coding sequence is TGTGCCAGCAGCTTGTTCCGGGAGGAGACCCAGTACTTC.

This clone appeared a few times. The rearrangement joins TRBV14 to TRBJ1-2, with D hard to call. CDR1 and CDR2 from the germline V gene are SGHDN and FVKESK. This CDR3 region has 15 residues. V lost 4 bases to trimming and J lost 0 bases, with 12 bases between them. CDR3 DNA sequence: TGTGCCAGCAGCCCAGACTACGGAACTAACTATGGCTACACCTTC. Its protein is CASSPDYGTNYGYTF.

V gene TRBV6-1 combines with J gene TRBJ2-2, with 7 bases matching TRBD1. Germline CDR1 MNHNS, CDR2 SASEGT. J was trimmed by 4 bases and V by 6 bases; bases with no gene match: 8. The CDR3 runs to 15 residues. The CDR3 loop is CASRTTGVSTGELFF. DNA for the CDR3: TGTGCCAGCAGAACAACAGGGGTGAGCACCGGGGAGCTGTTTTTT.

This sequence joins TRBV7-2 and TRBJ2-7; D uncertain. This CDR3 region has 14 residues. CDR1 and CDR2 (germline): SGHTA, FQGNSA. V was trimmed by 5 bases and J by 4 bases, leaving 15 bases between them. The CDR3 spells CASSLISAPYEQYF. Written as DNA, the CDR3 is TGTGCCAGCAGCCTCATTTCGGCTCCTTACGAGCAGTACTTC.

V is TRBV15 and J is TRBJ1-1; tentative D call: TRBD1 (5 bases). The CDR3 length is 15 residues. The germline V gene encodes CDR1 LNHNV and CDR2 YYDKDF (reference sequence). V was trimmed by 1 base and J by 5 bases, leaving 14 bases between them. The CDR3 is CATSRGGAGRTEAFF. CDR3 coding DNA: TGTGCCACCAGCAGAGGCGGGGCAGGGCGTACTGAAGCTTTCTTT.

The rearrangement uses TRBV5-6 and TRBJ2-7, with D maybe TRBD2 (6 bases). CDR3 size: 14 residues. V lost 2 bases to trimming and J lost 1 base, with 10 bases between them. In germline, CDR1 is SGHDT, CDR2 YYEEEE. For the CDR3, the DNA is TGTGCCAGCAGCTTCCTAGCGACTTCCTACGAGCAGTACTTC. This sequence encodes CASSFLATSYEQYF.

In the case of this clone: One end of the junction does not line up with germline, which may come from a read error. The chain combines TRBV10-3 with TRBJ2-7, with 8 bases matching TRBD1. From germline, CDR1 is ENHRY and CDR2 SYGVKD. CDR3 length equals 13 residues. The CDR3, as DNA: TGTGCCATCAGTGAGTACCAGGACAGGGAGCTGTACTTC. Translating it yields CAISEYQDRELYF.

The J gene is TRBJ2-3, the V gene TRBV12-5, with 10 bases aligning to TRBD2. Germline-derived CDR1 and CDR2 are LGHNT and FRNRAP. The J segment lost 7 bases and the V segment lost 1 base, leaving 5 bases of the junction unmatched. The CDR3 spans 15 residues. The CDR3 loop is CASGLGTSGTHTQYF. CDR3 DNA: TGTGCTAGTGGTTTGGGGACTAGCGGTACACATACGCAGTATTTT. Variable domain in full (rest from reference TRBV12-5 and TRBJ2-3): DARVTQTPRHKVTEMGQEVTMRCQPILGHNTVFWYRQTMMQGLELLAYFRNRAPLDDSGMPKDRFSAEMPDATLATLKIQPSEPRDSAVYFCASGLGTSGTHTQYFGPGTRLTVL.

This clone was recorded only once. The chain joins TRBV29-1 to TRBJ1-3; D is undetermined. This CDR3 is 12 amino acids long. Germline CDR1 and CDR2: SQVTM and ANQGSEA. With 3 bases removed from V and 0 bases from J, the gap between germline ends came to 3 bases. The CDR3 DNA follows: TGCAGCGTTGACCTCTCTGGAAACACCATATATTTT. Protein: CSVDLSGNTIYF. Supplemented by reference TRBV29-1 and TRBJ1-3, the full variable domain reads SAVISQKPSRDICQRGTSLTIQCQVDSQVTMMFWYRQQPGQSLTLIATANQGSEATYESGFVIDKFPISRPNLTFSTLTVSNMSPEDSSIYLCSVDLSGNTIYFGEGSWLTVV.

As for this clone: One junction end disagrees with the germline gene, perhaps due to a read error. The chain has TRBV6-5 and TRBJ2-6, with TRBD1 identical over 9 bases. Germline V gives CDR1 MNHEY, CDR2 SVGAGI. The CDR3 loop spans 15 amino acids. CDR3 in amino acids: CASSTGGAGVNVLTF. The DNA of the CDR3 is TGTGCCAGCAGTACAGGGGGCGCTGGGGTCAACGTCCTGACTTTC.

The CDR3 coding sequence is TGTGCCAGCAGTTCCCGGGACCTTGCCCCCGCAGATACGCAGTATTTT. Amino acid sequence: CASSSRDLAPADTQYF. The chain joins TRBV28 to TRBJ2-3, with D possibly being TRBD1 or TRBD2 (5 bases each). This CDR3 is 16 amino acids long. Germline-derived CDR1 and CDR2 are MDHEN and SYDVKM. The V and J ends lost 4 bases and 4 bases respectively, with 18 bases between them.

V is TRBV30 and J is TRBJ2-3; 11 nucleotides match TRBD2. The germline CDR1 and CDR2 sequences are GTSNPN and SVGIG (reference sequence). The CDR3 consists of 16 residues. V lost 7 bases, J lost 2 bases, and 11 bases stayed unmatched. CDR3 protein: CAFVSGRGLYTDTQYF. The CDR3 DNA reads as TGTGCCTTCGTTAGCGGGAGGGGCTTGTACACAGATACGCAGTATTTT.

This clone was seen a single time. The gene calls are TRBV2 and TRBJ1-5; D remains ambiguous. V dropped 1 base and J dropped 5 bases, with 18 bases sitting between them. Germline CDR1 and CDR2: SNHLY and FYNNEI. The CDR3 is 17 amino acids. CDR3 protein: CASSEEVGWEGYQPQHF. The CDR3 DNA follows: TGTGCCAGCAGTGAAGAAGTAGGGTGGGAGGGTTATCAGCCCCAGCATTTT.

This chain uses TRBV7-8 with TRBJ2-7, with D perhaps given as TRBD1 or TRBD2 (7 bases each). The CDR3 is made up of 15 amino acids. V was pared by 2 bases and J by 3 bases, with 14 bases between. In germline, CDR1 is SGHVS, CDR2 FQNEAQ. CDR3 DNA sequence: TGTGCCAGCAGCTTAACGGGACAGCGGGACTACGAGCAGTACTTC. Its protein product is CASSLTGQRDYEQYF.

This clone was counted a few times. V gene TRBV15 combines with J gene TRBJ2-1; 8 nucleotides line up with TRBD1. Per the germline V gene, CDR1 is LNHNV and CDR2 is YYDKDF (reference sequence). V shed 6 bases and J 6 bases; nucleotides not matched to a gene: 7. The length of the CDR3 is 14 residues. The CDR3 sequence: CATRVDRVGNEQFF. For the CDR3, the DNA is TGTGCCACCAGAGTGGACAGGGTTGGCAATGAGCAGTTCTTC.

The J gene is TRBJ2-1, the V gene TRBV7-2, with 9 bases that match TRBD2. The length of the CDR3 is 15 residues. V lost 2 bases to trimming and J lost 7 bases; unmatched junction nucleotides: 6. Germline CDR1 reads SGHTA; CDR2 reads FQGNSA. The CDR3 DNA follows: TGTGCCAGCAGCTTACTAGCGGGACCTCGGAATGAGCAGTTCTTC. It encodes CASSLLAGPRNEQFF. The variable domain in full, with the rest retrieved from reference TRBV7-2 and TRBJ2-1, is GAGVSQSPSNKVTEKGKDVELRCDPISGHTALYWYRQSLGQGLEFLIYFQGNSAPDKSGLPSDRFSAERTGGSVSTLTIQRTQQEDSAVYLCASSLLAGPRNEQFFGPGTRLTVL.

The J gene is TRBJ1-3, the V gene TRBV7-8; the match to TRBD1 covers 8 bases. CDR3 size: 13 residues. Germline-derived CDR1 and CDR2 are SGHVS and FQNEAQ. The J segment lost 6 bases and the V segment lost 8 bases, leaving 6 bases of the junction unmatched. CDR3 loop: CASQGQAVNTIYF. CDR3 in DNA: TGTGCCAGCCAGGGACAGGCCGTAAACACCATATATTTT.

The chain employs TRBV19 and TRBJ2-1; 9 positions agree with TRBD1. This CDR3 is 15 amino acids long. From germline, CDR1 is LNHDA and CDR2 SQIVND (reference sequence). Losses at the gene ends were 6 bases for V and 7 bases for J; bases not matched to a gene: 10. CDR3: CASRQGAGPFNEQFF. The CDR3 DNA reads TGTGCCAGTAGACAGGGGGCAGGACCATTTAATGAGCAGTTCTTC. Complete variable domain (other parts from reference TRBV19 and TRBJ2-1): DGGITQSPKYLFRKEGQNVTLSCEQNLNHDAMYWYRQDPGQGLRLIYYSQIVNDFQKGDIAEGYSVSREKKESFPLTVTSAQKNPTAFYLCASRQGAGPFNEQFFGPGTRLTVL.

This chain connects TRBV18 to TRBJ2-4; possible D gene TRBD2, 6 bases. The CDR3 is 14 residues long. Between the trimmed V and J ends, which lost 3 bases and 5 bases, there was a span of 11 bases. The V gene's germline CDR1 is KGHSH and CDR2 LQKENI. This CDR3 is CASSPNGRENIQYF. CDR3 bases: TGTGCCAGCTCACCTAACGGGAGAGAAAACATTCAGTACTTC.